A single sample gave rise to the 30 T cell receptor beta chains below, sequenced in a study of T-cell memory formation after mild COVID-19. TCRdb re-called the 5' RACE reads through MiXCR, storing one row per CDR3 protein. The profile shows around 450,000 distinct CDR3 sequences, over 15% of them singletons. Sequencing used PBMCs or a T cell subset sorted from them (not recorded which). The receptors here all came from an adult woman who had mild COVID-19 (a few samples of this study predate the infection). Cell type and time point are not known.

V and J are TRBV7-2 and TRBJ2-3; no reliable D call. Trimming took off 0 bases at V and 14 bases at J, with 9 bases between the two ends. The CDR3 length is 11 residues. CDR1 and CDR2 (germline): SGHTA, FQGNSA. As DNA, the CDR3 is TGTGCCAGCAGCTTAGCGCCCTCGCTGTATTTT. Translating it yields CASSLAPSLYF.

This clonotype occurred a few times. The rearrangement joins TRBV7-9 to TRBJ2-5, with 7 bases that match TRBD1. The CDR3 contains 14 residues. V dropped 6 bases and J dropped 3; count of bases not matched to a gene: 7. Germline assignment: CDR1 SEHNR and CDR2 FQNEAQ (reference sequence). The CDR3 DNA follows: TGTGCCAGCAGATCGACAGGGACCAAAGAGACCCAGTACTTC. Protein: CASRSTGTKETQYF.

This clonotype showed up just a few times. The chain links TRBV7-9 to TRBJ2-5; D perhaps matches TRBD2 (5 bases). This CDR3 is 13 amino acids long. Per the germline V gene, CDR1 is SEHNR and CDR2 is FQNEAQ (reference sequence). V was clipped by 5 bases and J by 5 bases, with 12 bases between them. CDR3 sequence (DNA): TGTGCCAGCAGCCATTCATGGGAGGAGACCCAGTACTTC. Protein sequence: CASSHSWEETQYF. The variable domain in full, with the rest retrieved from reference TRBV7-9 and TRBJ2-5, is DTGVSQNPRHKITKRGQNVTFRCDPISEHNRLYWYRQTLGQGPEFLTYFQNEAQLEKSRLLSDRFSAERPKGSFSTLEIQRTEQGDSAMYLCASSHSWEETQYFGPGTRLLVL.

The V call is TRBV5-1, the J call TRBJ2-1; 10 nucleotides agree with TRBD2. Per germline, CDR1 SGHRS and CDR2 YFSETQ. This CDR3 spans 14 amino acids. Unmatched junction bases numbered 6, after V lost 4 bases and J lost 8 bases. This CDR3 reads CASSQREGRDEQFF. The CDR3 DNA reads TGCGCCAGCAGCCAGCGGGAGGGCCGCGATGAGCAGTTCTTC.

This clonotype was seen a few times. J is TRBJ2-5 and V is TRBV5-1; 9 bases map to TRBD2. Unmatched junction bases numbered 7, after V lost 6 bases and J lost 1 base. Germline-derived CDR1 and CDR2 are SGHRS and YFSETQ. The length of the CDR3 is 15 residues. The CDR3 is CASTSGSGGQETQYF. CDR3 DNA sequence: TGCGCCAGCACCTCAGGTAGCGGGGGCCAAGAGACCCAGTACTTC.

The chain uses TRBV24-1 and TRBJ2-2; 9 bases map to TRBD1. This CDR3 is 16 amino acids long. Trimming at V came to 9 bases and at J to 1 base, leaving 8 bases not matched to a gene. The germline V gene has CDR1 KGHDR and CDR2 SFDVKD. The CDR3 sequence is CATSTKGQGNTGELFF. CDR3 nucleotides: TGTGCCACCTCAACTAAGGGACAGGGGAACACCGGGGAGCTGTTTTTT.

This clonotype was picked up a small number of times. This sequence joins TRBV7-8 and TRBJ2-1, with 10 positions matching TRBD2. Trimming removed 1 base from V and 1 base from J; junction bases left unmatched: 10. This CDR3 comprises 19 residues. Germline CDR1 SGHVS, CDR2 FQNEAQ. The CDR3 is CASSLGGSGRLGSYNEQFF. In nucleotides, the CDR3 is TGTGCCAGCAGCTTAGGGGGTAGCGGGAGGCTGGGGTCCTACAATGAGCAGTTCTTC.

This clonotype was picked up a small number of times. The chain couples TRBV4-3 to TRBJ2-1; 10 bases map to TRBD2. Trimming at V came to 3 bases and at J to 10 bases, leaving 12 bases not matched to a gene. This CDR3 spans 16 amino acids. From germline, CDR1 is LGHNA and CDR2 YSLEER. The CDR3 reads CASSHMGEREGREQFF. CDR3 DNA: TGCGCCAGCAGCCATATGGGGGAGCGGGAGGGCCGCGAGCAGTTCTTC.

The chain uses TRBV7-9 and TRBJ2-5; 7 bases are shared with TRBD2. Germline trimming cut 3 bases from V and 2 bases from J; bases unmatched to any gene: 3. CDR1 SEHNR and CDR2 FQNEAQ come from the germline V gene (reference sequence). There are 14 residues in the CDR3. The CDR3 DNA reads as TGTGCCAGCAGCTTCGGACTAGGGCAAGAGACCCAGTACTTC. Protein product: CASSFGLGQETQYF.

The chain carries TRBV12-3 or TRBV12-4 and TRBJ1-4; no reliable D call. Between the trimmed V and J ends, which lost 6 bases and 8 bases, there was a span of 28 bases. The CDR3 extends over 18 amino acids. CDR3 in amino acids: CASSSPRVAPSRREKLFF. CDR3 nucleotides: TGTGCCAGCAGCTCTCCAAGGGTCGCACCCAGCAGAAGGGAAAAACTGTTTTTT.

This rearrangement joins TRBV12-3 or TRBV12-4 to TRBJ1-1; D gene ambiguous. The CDR3 is made up of 13 amino acids. V lost 3 bases and J 1 base, leaving 6 bases between the germline ends. The CDR3 is CASSFARNTEAFF. Written as DNA, the CDR3 is TGTGCCAGCAGTTTCGCCAGGAACACTGAAGCTTTCTTT.

This clonotype has just a few counts. The chain joins TRBV7-2 to TRBJ2-1; maybe TRBD2 (5 bases). The length of the CDR3 is 13 residues. The V end lost 4 bases, the J end lost 3 bases, and 7 bases lay between the germline ends. CDR1 SGHTA and CDR2 FQGNSA come from the germline V gene. The CDR3 DNA is TGTGCCAGCAGCTCCCGGGACTACAATGAGCAGTTCTTC. Residues: CASSSRDYNEQFF. Using reference TRBV7-2 and TRBJ2-1 for the parts outside the CDR3, the full variable domain is GAGVSQSPSNKVTEKGKDVELRCDPISGHTALYWYRQSLGQGLEFLIYFQGNSAPDKSGLPSDRFSAERTGGSVSTLTIQRTQQEDSAVYLCASSSRDYNEQFFGPGTRLTVL.

This clonotype has more than one count but fewer than ten. The rearrangement uses TRBV7-9 and TRBJ2-7, with unresolved D. The germline V gene has CDR1 SEHNR and CDR2 FQNEAQ (reference sequence). This CDR3 is 17 amino acids long. The V end was cut by 3 bases, the J end by 0 bases, with 18 bases between. CDR3 protein: CASSLPPMARASYEQYF. The CDR3 bases are TGTGCCAGCAGCTTGCCTCCTATGGCACGGGCCTCCTACGAGCAGTACTTC.

In its sample, this clonotype was seen a few times. The chain combines TRBV5-1 with TRBJ1-4; TRBD1 aligns across 8 bases. This CDR3 spans 18 amino acids. The V and J ends lost 4 bases and 0 bases, in that order; junction bases with no gene match: 11. Germline CDR1 SGHRS, CDR2 YFSETQ. CDR3 residues: CASSLYGQGLATNEKLFF. The CDR3 DNA sequence: TGCGCCAGCAGCCTCTACGGACAGGGACTGGCAACTAATGAAAAACTGTTTTTT.

This clonotype was seen at least ten times. The chain carries TRBV5-6 and TRBJ2-1; unclear D gene. This CDR3 is 14 amino acids long. The germline V gene encodes CDR1 SGHDT and CDR2 YYEEEE. V lost 4 bases to trimming and J lost 0 bases, with 8 bases between them. CDR3 in amino acids: CASSLGSSYNEQFF. The CDR3 DNA follows: TGTGCCAGCAGCCTAGGGTCCTCCTACAATGAGCAGTTCTTC. The entire variable domain, with the rest obtained from reference TRBV5-6 and TRBJ2-1, is as follows: DAGVTQSPTHLIKTRGQQVTLRCSPKSGHDTVSWYQQALGQGPQFIFQYYEEEERQRGNFPDRFSGHQFPNYSSELNVNALLLGDSALYLCASSLGSSYNEQFFGPGTRLTVL.

This chain connects TRBV7-3 to TRBJ2-7; D not certain. There are 13 residues in the CDR3. The ends were cut back, 5 bases at V and 4 bases at J, with 12 bases in the middle. Germline assignment: CDR1 SGHTA and CDR2 FQGTGA. The CDR3 here is CASSARATYEQYF. The CDR3 DNA is TGTGCCAGCAGCGCCCGGGCCACATACGAGCAGTACTTC. Using reference TRBV7-3 and TRBJ2-7 for the parts outside the CDR3, the full variable domain is GAGVSQTPSNKVTEKGKYVELRCDPISGHTALYWYRQSLGQGPEFLIYFQGTGAADDSGLPNDRFFAVRPEGSVSTLKIQRTERGDSAVYLCASSARATYEQYFGPGTRLTVT.

This chain links TRBV7-2 with TRBJ1-5; D not certain. Trimming removed 1 base from V and 0 bases from J, with 10 bases in between. CDR1 SGHTA and CDR2 FQGNSA come from the germline V gene. The CDR3 contains 16 residues. CDR3 residues: CASSLEGPVSNQPQHF. DNA of the CDR3: TGTGCCAGCAGCTTAGAGGGTCCCGTTAGCAATCAGCCCCAGCATTTT.

The chain has TRBV5-5 and TRBJ2-2; TRBD1 matches 7 bases. The CDR3 totals 16 residues. V trimming: 6 bases; J trimming: 4 bases; junction bases outside the gene matches: 12. Germline V gene sequence: CDR1 SGHKS, CDR2 YYEKEE (reference sequence). CDR3 DNA: TGTGCCAGCATGCTCTCGACAGGGCTTCGCACCGGGGAGCTGTTTTTT. This sequence encodes CASMLSTGLRTGELFF.

The chain carries TRBV5-1 and TRBJ2-5; the D gene is possibly TRBD1 (6 bases). CDR3 length: 14 residues. Germline V gene sequence: CDR1 SGHRS, CDR2 YFSETQ. V dropped 4 bases and J dropped 2 bases, with 12 bases sitting between them. CDR3 in DNA: TGCGCCAGCAGCGACGGACAGCCACAAGAGACCCAGTACTTC. Protein sequence: CASSDGQPQETQYF. The full variable domain, completed using reference TRBV5-1 and TRBJ2-5, is KAGVTQTPRYLIKTRGQQVTLSCSPISGHRSVSWYQQTPGQGLQFLFEYFSETQRNKGNFPGRFSGRQFSNSRSEMNVSTLELGDSALYLCASSDGQPQETQYFGPGTRLLVL.

This clonotype occurred a few times. The chain recombines TRBV3-1 with TRBJ2-7, with D possibly being TRBD1 (5 bases). The length of the CDR3 is 14 residues. Trimming left V 4 bases short and J 0 bases short, with 10 bases between. Germline assignment: CDR1 LGHDT and CDR2 YNNKEL (reference sequence). In nucleotides, the CDR3 is TGTGCCAGCAGCCCAACGACAGACTCCTACGAGCAGTACTTC. As protein: CASSPTTDSYEQYF.

In this sample, this clonotype turned up many times. The V and J genes are TRBV5-1 and TRBJ2-3; TRBD2 matches 14 bases. V lost 4 bases, J lost 2 bases, and 6 bases stayed unmatched. CDR1 is SGHRS and CDR2 is YFSETQ in the germline V gene. The CDR3 runs 17 residues. As DNA, the CDR3 is TGCGCCAGCAGCCCCGGACTAGCGGGGGGACTCACAGATACGCAGTATTTT. Residues: CASSPGLAGGLTDTQYF.

This clonotype has a handful of counts. The chain is built from TRBV24-1 and TRBJ2-2; D uncertain. CDR1 and CDR2 from the germline V gene are KGHDR and SFDVKD. The CDR3 runs to 16 residues. The V and J ends lost 3 bases and 0 bases respectively, with 10 bases between them. The CDR3 sequence: CATSDHTRANTGELFF. The DNA of the CDR3 is TGTGCCACCAGTGATCACACAAGGGCGAACACCGGGGAGCTGTTTTTT.

The chain is built from TRBV4-1 and TRBJ2-7; D is undetermined. The CDR3 is made up of 13 amino acids. Trimming left V 0 bases short and J 4 bases short, with 7 bases between. Germline V gene sequence: CDR1 MGHRA, CDR2 YSYEKL. The CDR3 spells CASSQDMRYEQYF. The CDR3 region has the DNA TGCGCCAGCAGCCAAGACATGCGTTACGAGCAGTACTTC.

There are many counts of this clonotype. The J gene is TRBJ2-7, the V gene TRBV12-3 or TRBV12-4; D is possibly TRBD1 or TRBD2 (6 bases each). The V end was cut by 5 bases, the J end by 2 bases, with 16 bases between. The CDR3 runs 15 residues. The CDR3 DNA is TGTGCCAGCAGTCCAGGGGACTGGGGAGCCTACGAGCAGTACTTC. Its translation is CASSPGDWGAYEQYF.

V usage is TRBV20-1 and J usage is TRBJ2-7, with D possibly TRBD2 on 5 matching bases. Trimming stripped 6 bases from V and 0 bases from J, with 15 bases between. The germline gives CDR1 DFQATT, CDR2 SNEGSKA (reference sequence). The CDR3 length is 14 residues. In DNA form, the CDR3 reads TGCAGTGCCCAACGAGCGGTCGTCTCCTACGAGCAGTACTTC. This encodes CSAQRAVVSYEQYF.

There are a few counts of this clonotype. CDR3 sequence: CASSQDSGSHTYEQYF. The CDR3, as DNA: TGCGCCAGCAGCCAAGATAGCGGGAGTCACACCTACGAGCAGTACTTC. V usage is TRBV4-3 and J usage is TRBJ2-7; TRBD2 matches at 9 bases. Germline V gene data show CDR1 as LGHNA and CDR2 as YSLEER. The CDR3 spans 16 residues. The junction had 5 bases not matched to a gene; V was cut back by 0 bases and J by 2 bases.

This clonotype occurred a few times. V usage is TRBV7-8 and J usage is TRBJ2-7, with D perhaps matching TRBD1 (6 bases). V lost 3 bases and J 3 bases, leaving 15 bases between the germline ends. The CDR3 sequence is 15 residues long. Germline V gives CDR1 SGHVS, CDR2 FQNEAQ. CDR3 residues: CASSFGGTQLYEQYF. CDR3 nucleotide sequence: TGTGCCAGCAGCTTTGGTGGGACACAGCTCTACGAGCAGTACTTC.

This clonotype has only a few counts. The chain uses TRBV11-1 and TRBJ2-3; the D call may be TRBD1 or TRBD2 (5 bases each). The ends were cut back, 6 bases at V and 1 base at J, with 14 bases in the middle. Germline values: CDR1 SGHAT, CDR2 FQDESV (reference sequence). This CDR3 contains 15 residues. CDR3 region: CASSSGTAGTDTQYF. The CDR3 DNA reads as TGTGCCAGCAGTTCCGGGACCGCGGGCACAGATACGCAGTATTTT.

Only a few counts were recorded for this clonotype. The V and J genes are TRBV7-8 and TRBJ2-1; 10 bases fit TRBD2. J lost 5 bases, V lost 5 bases, and 18 bases had no gene match. The CDR3 covers 19 residues. Germline loops: CDR1 SGHVS, CDR2 FQNEAQ. CDR3 protein: CASSPRFLAGATANNEQFF. The CDR3 DNA reads as TGTGCCAGCAGCCCTCGGTTCCTAGCGGGAGCCACAGCGAACAATGAGCAGTTCTTC.

The chain joins TRBV5-6 to TRBJ2-1; no firm D call. V shed 4 bases and J shed 0 bases, with 14 bases lying between them. The CDR3 contains 16 residues. CDR1 and CDR2 (germline): SGHDT, YYEEEE. The CDR3 here is CASSPFAPSSYNEQFF. The CDR3 DNA reads TGTGCCAGCAGCCCGTTCGCCCCCTCCTCCTACAATGAGCAGTTCTTC.